This paragraph reports one TCR beta chain. Its antigen is still unknown. These data belong to a study of cytomegalovirus exposure and HLA in healthy donors. The study's findings and limits: In vitro confirmation showed a few CMV-associated chains to be CMV antigen specific. Rarity marked most TCR sequences, yet some public TCRs occurred in many donors.

Losses at the gene ends were 1 base for V and 4 bases for J; bases not matched to a gene: 9. The germline V gene encodes CDR1 SEHNR and CDR2 FQNEAQ (reference sequence). This CDR3 is 17 amino acids long. Method: immunoSEQ multiplex PCR; TCRdb's copy keeps in-frame clones and lacks some. The sample consists of some 200,000 clones, 75% to 95% of them appearing once. The specimen was PBMCs. This chain uses TRBV7-9 with TRBJ2-1; TRBD2 agrees at 8 bases. The clonotype was recovered from a woman younger than 35 in good health and CMV-seronegative. This CDR3 is CASSLVPIAGIYNEQFF. Written as DNA, the CDR3 is TGTGCCAGCAGCTTAGTGCCAATAGCGGGGATATACAATGAGCAGTTCTTC.